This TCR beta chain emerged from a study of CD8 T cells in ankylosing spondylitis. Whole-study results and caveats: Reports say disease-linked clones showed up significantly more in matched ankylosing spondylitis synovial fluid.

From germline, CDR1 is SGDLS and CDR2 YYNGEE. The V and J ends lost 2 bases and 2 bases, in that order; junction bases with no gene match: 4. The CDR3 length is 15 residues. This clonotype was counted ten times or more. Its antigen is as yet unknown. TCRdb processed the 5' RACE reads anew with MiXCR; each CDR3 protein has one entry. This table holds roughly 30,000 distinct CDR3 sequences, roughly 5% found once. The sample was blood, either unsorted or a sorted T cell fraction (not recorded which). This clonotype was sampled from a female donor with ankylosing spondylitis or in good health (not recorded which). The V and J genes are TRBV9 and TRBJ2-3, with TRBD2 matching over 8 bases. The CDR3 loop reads CASSVERGYTDTQYF. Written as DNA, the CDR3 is TGTGCCAGCAGCGTGGAGCGGGGGTACACAGATACGCAGTATTTT.